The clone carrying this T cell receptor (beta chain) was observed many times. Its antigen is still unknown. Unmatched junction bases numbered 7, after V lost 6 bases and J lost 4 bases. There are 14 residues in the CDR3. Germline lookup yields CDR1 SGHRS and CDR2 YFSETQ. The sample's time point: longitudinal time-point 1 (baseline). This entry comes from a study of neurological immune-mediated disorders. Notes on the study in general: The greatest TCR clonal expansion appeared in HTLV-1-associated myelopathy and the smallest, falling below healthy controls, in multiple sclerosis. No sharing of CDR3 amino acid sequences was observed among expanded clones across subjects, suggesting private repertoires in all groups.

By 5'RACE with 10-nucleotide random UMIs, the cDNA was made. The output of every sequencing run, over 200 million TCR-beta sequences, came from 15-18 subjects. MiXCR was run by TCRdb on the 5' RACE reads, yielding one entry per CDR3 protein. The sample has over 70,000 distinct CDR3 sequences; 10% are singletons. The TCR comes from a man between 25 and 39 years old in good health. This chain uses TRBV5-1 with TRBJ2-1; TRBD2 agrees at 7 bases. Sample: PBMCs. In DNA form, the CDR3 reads TGCGCCAGCAACAATGGGGGGGGGTACAATGAGCAGTTCTTC. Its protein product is CASNNGGGYNEQFF. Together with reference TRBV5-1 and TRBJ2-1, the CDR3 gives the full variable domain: KAGVTQTPRYLIKTRGQQVTLSCSPISGHRSVSWYQQTPGQGLQFLFEYFSETQRNKGNFPGRFSGRQFSNSRSEMNVSTLELGDSALYLCASNNGGGYNEQFFGPGTRLTVL.